The next 7 T cell receptor beta chains were all read from a single sample in a study of T cells in localized non-small cell lung cancer. Sequencing used immunoSEQ multiplex PCR; TCRdb keeps in-frame clones, though not all of them. The sample holds tens of thousands of clones, around 84% seen once. Sequencing was performed on peripheral blood, taken before any cancer treatment. The receptors derive from a female donor over 55 with stage I lung adenocarcinoma.

The rearrangement links TRBV25-1 to TRBJ2-5; D might be TRBD1 (5 bases). The CDR3 extends over 14 amino acids. Between the trimmed V and J ends, which lost 1 base and 5 bases, there was a span of 11 bases. In germline, CDR1 is MGHDK, CDR2 SYGVNS. The CDR3 loop reads CASSESGRAETQYF. For the CDR3, the DNA is TGTGCCAGCAGTGAATCAGGGCGCGCGGAGACCCAGTACTTC.

This clone appeared once. The rearrangement uses TRBV7-8 and TRBJ2-5; D could derive from TRBD1 or TRBD2 (5 bases each). CDR1 SGHVS and CDR2 FQNEAQ come from the germline V gene. Between the trimmed V and J ends, which lost 2 bases and 2 bases, there was a span of 9 bases. This CDR3 contains 14 residues. The CDR3 region is CASSLKGTQETQYF. The CDR3 coding sequence is TGTGCCAGCAGCTTAAAAGGGACGCAAGAGACCCAGTACTTC.

The V and J genes are TRBV5-4 and TRBJ2-1; 12 bases agree with TRBD2. Germline V gene sequence: CDR1 SGHNT, CDR2 YYREEE (reference sequence). V lost 0 bases, J lost 3 bases, and 7 bases stayed unmatched. The CDR3 has 18 amino acids. This chain's CDR3 is CASSLGLAGAGGYNEQFF. DNA of the CDR3: TGTGCCAGCAGCTTGGGACTAGCGGGGGCCGGGGGCTACAATGAGCAGTTCTTC.

The CDR3 sequence is CAISESGGPEAFF. Written as DNA, the CDR3 is TGTGCCATCAGTGAGTCGGGGGGTCCCGAAGCTTTCTTT. The V gene is TRBV10-3, the J gene TRBJ1-1; D may be TRBD1 (5 bases). The V end lost 0 bases, the J end lost 8 bases, and 10 bases lay between the germline ends. Germline CDR1 ENHRY, CDR2 SYGVKD. This CDR3 comprises 13 residues.

The chain has TRBV6-5 and TRBJ2-7; perhaps TRBD2 as D (5 bases). Germline values: CDR1 MNHEY, CDR2 SVGAGI. There are 14 residues in the CDR3. V gave up 6 bases and J gave up 2 bases, with 14 bases separating them. CDR3 residues: CASSYLGSPYEQYF. The CDR3 DNA reads TGTGCCAGCAGCTATCTTGGGAGTCCCTACGAGCAGTACTTC.

V gene TRBV5-4 combines with J gene TRBJ2-3, with TRBD2 matching 10 bases. Germline V lookup: CDR1 SGHNT, CDR2 YYREEE (reference sequence). J gave up 6 bases and V 2 bases, and 6 bases lay outside the gene matches. CDR3 size: 15 residues. For the CDR3, the DNA is TGTGCCAGCAGCTTAAGCGGGAGGGTCCGGGATACGCAGTATTTT. Its translation: CASSLSGRVRDTQYF.

A few counts support this clone. The V call is TRBV5-6, the J call TRBJ2-5, with D hard to call. In germline, CDR1 is SGHDT, CDR2 YYEEEE. The CDR3 runs to 14 residues. V was cut by 4 bases and J by 0 bases, with 10 bases left in between. The CDR3 nucleotides are TGTGCCAGCAGCACTGGCCTCTACCAAGAGACCCAGTACTTC. It yields the protein CASSTGLYQETQYF.